These 9 T cell receptor beta chains originate from one sample sequenced in a study of cytomegalovirus exposure and HLA in healthy donors. Method: immunoSEQ multiplex PCR; TCRdb's copy keeps in-frame clones and lacks some. The table lists about 120,000 clones, over 75% of them singletons. The material sequenced was PBMCs. The origin of the receptors is a woman aged 18-29 years in good health and CMV-seropositive.

The CDR3 loop reads CASSRRTGEATEAFF. The CDR3 DNA follows: TGCGCCAGCAGCAGACGGACAGGGGAGGCCACTGAAGCTTTCTTT. The chain carries TRBV5-1 and TRBJ1-1; 9 nucleotides line up with TRBD1. Germline V gives CDR1 SGHRS, CDR2 YFSETQ. CDR3 length: 15 residues. Trimming removed 4 bases from V and 4 bases from J; junction bases left unmatched: 8.

The chain is built from TRBV4-3 and TRBJ2-7; 7 bases match TRBD1. The CDR3 contains 14 residues. V dropped 0 bases and J dropped 6; count of bases not matched to a gene: 5. The germline gives CDR1 LGHNA, CDR2 YSLEER. CDR3 in DNA: TGCGCCAGCAGCCAAGAAGGGTCAGGGGGCGAGCAGTACTTC. It encodes CASSQEGSGGEQYF.

V usage is TRBV11-3 and J usage is TRBJ2-3; 9 bases match TRBD2. CDR3 size: 16 residues. Germline trimming cut 3 bases from V and 0 bases from J; bases unmatched to any gene: 4. CDR1 is SGHNT and CDR2 is YENEEA in the germline V gene. The CDR3 protein is CASSLTSGGSTDTQYF. The CDR3 DNA sequence: TGTGCCAGCAGCTTGACCAGCGGGGGGAGCACAGATACGCAGTATTTT.

This clone was seen only a few times. This CDR3 reads CASNSQGASYGYTF. In DNA form, the CDR3 reads TGTGCCAGCAATTCACAGGGGGCTTCCTATGGCTACACCTTC. The V gene is TRBV7-9, the J gene TRBJ1-2, with TRBD1 matching 9 bases. CDR1 is SEHNR and CDR2 is FQNEAQ in the germline V gene (reference sequence). This CDR3 has 14 amino acids. V lost 7 bases to trimming and J lost 4 bases; unmatched junction nucleotides: 7.

The V call is TRBV11-3, the J call TRBJ1-1; 8 nucleotides match TRBD1. Germline CDR1 is SGHNT and CDR2 is YENEEA. Germline trimming cut 3 bases from V and 5 bases from J; bases unmatched to any gene: 8. The CDR3 contains 15 residues. CDR3: CASSFTGTGQTEAFF. The CDR3 DNA sequence: TGTGCCAGCAGCTTCACCGGGACAGGACAAACTGAAGCTTTCTTT.

The gene calls are TRBV10-3 and TRBJ2-7, with 8 bases that match TRBD1. Germline V lookup: CDR1 ENHRY, CDR2 SYGVKD. J lost 3 bases, V lost 9 bases, and 1 base had no gene match. The CDR3 length is 11 residues. Here the CDR3 DNA reads TGTGCCATAGGGACAGGCTACGAGCAGTACTTC. The encoded protein is CAIGTGYEQYF.

CDR3 sequence (DNA): TGTGCCAGCAGCCTACCGGGACAGTCCACCTACGAGCAGTACTTC. Protein sequence: CASSLPGQSTYEQYF. The genes are TRBV7-9 and TRBJ2-7; 7 bases line up with TRBD1. Germline-derived CDR1 and CDR2 are SEHNR and FQNEAQ (reference sequence). After removal of 5 bases from V and 2 bases from J, the junction contained 9 bases not matched to a gene. The CDR3 covers 15 residues. The variable domain in full, completed from reference TRBV7-9 and TRBJ2-7, reads DTGVSQNPRHKITKRGQNVTFRCDPISEHNRLYWYRQTLGQGPEFLTYFQNEAQLEKSRLLSDRFSAERPKGSFSTLEIQRTEQGDSAMYLCASSLPGQSTYEQYFGPGTRLTVT.

The rearrangement joins TRBV7-2 to TRBJ2-7; 7 nucleotides align to TRBD1. CDR1 SGHTA and CDR2 FQGNSA come from the germline V gene. The CDR3 has 15 amino acids. Trimming took 5 bases from V and 0 from J; bases not matched to a gene: 7. CDR3 in DNA: TGTGCCAGCAGCGTGGACAGGTCAAACTCCTACGAGCAGTACTTC. Protein product: CASSVDRSNSYEQYF.

The rearrangement links TRBV6-5 to TRBJ1-4; 8 bases map to TRBD1. CDR3 length: 14 residues. From germline, CDR1 is MNHEY and CDR2 SVGAGI. After removal of 4 bases from V and 6 bases from J, the junction contained 4 bases not matched to a gene. The CDR3 here is CASSSTGVYEKLFF. Here the CDR3 DNA reads TGTGCCAGCAGTTCGACAGGGGTATATGAAAAACTGTTTTTT.